This T cell receptor beta chain was captured in a study of T cell responses to AZD1222 COVID-19 vaccine. Germline values: CDR1 SGHVS, CDR2 FQNEAQ. The CDR3 sequence is 16 residues long. Trimming shortened V by 7 bases and J by 5 bases, and 24 bases separated the two germline ends. Notes on the study in general: Reportedly, close to half of spike-specific TCRs are directed against unmutated variant regions.

As concerns this clone: What it recognizes is unknown.

Here immunoSEQ multiplex PCR was the method, and the copy in TCRdb shows in-frame clones only, minus some. The sample holds 200,000 to 250,000 clones, around 94% seen once. The receptor's source is an adult who received the MenACWY meningococcal vaccine as a control. The chain employs TRBV7-8 and TRBJ2-7; D is perhaps TRBD1 or TRBD2 (5 bases each). The source was peripheral blood, collected 28 days after the second dose of the MenACWY control vaccine. CDR3 sequence: CASTPGAGRRWDEQYF. The CDR3 nucleotides read TGTGCCAGCACCCCCGGGGCAGGGAGACGGTGGGACGAGCAGTACTTC.